This TCR beta chain was sequenced in a study of siplizumab effects on memory and regulatory T cells. CDR3 length: 14 residues. V was pared by 0 bases and J by 5 bases, with 7 bases between. Germline assignment: CDR1 WNHNN and CDR2 SYGVQD (reference sequence). This clone was recorded a few times. Some 9.7 x 10^4 TCR templates were assayed per sample. Profiling relied on immunoSEQ multiplex PCR, and the TCRdb table lists in-frame clones only, not all of them. The sample holds over 100,000 clones, roughly nine tenths seen once. The sequence derives from a human donor in good health. The gene calls are TRBV10-1 and TRBJ2-2; D might be TRBD1 (5 bases). Sequenced sample: Tregs sorted from blood. The CDR3 nucleotides are TGCGCCAGCAGTGAGTCGCACAGGACCGGGGAGCTGTTTTTT. Translated, it gives CASSESHRTGELFF.